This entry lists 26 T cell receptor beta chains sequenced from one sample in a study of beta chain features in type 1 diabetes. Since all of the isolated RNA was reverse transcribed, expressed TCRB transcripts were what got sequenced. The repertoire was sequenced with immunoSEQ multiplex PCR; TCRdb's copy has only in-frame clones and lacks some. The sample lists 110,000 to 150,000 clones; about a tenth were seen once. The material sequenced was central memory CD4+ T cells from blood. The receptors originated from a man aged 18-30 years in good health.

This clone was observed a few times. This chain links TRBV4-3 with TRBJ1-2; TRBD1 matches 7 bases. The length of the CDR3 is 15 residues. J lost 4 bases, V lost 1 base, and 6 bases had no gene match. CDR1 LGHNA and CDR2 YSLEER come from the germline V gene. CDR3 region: CASSQAGTAFYGYTF. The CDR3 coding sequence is TGCGCCAGCAGCCAAGCCGGGACAGCTTTCTATGGCTACACCTTC.

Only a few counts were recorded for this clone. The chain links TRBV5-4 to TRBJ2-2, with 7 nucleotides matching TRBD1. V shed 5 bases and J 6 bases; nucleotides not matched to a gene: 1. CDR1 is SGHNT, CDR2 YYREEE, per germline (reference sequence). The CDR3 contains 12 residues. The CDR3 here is CASRTGSGELFF. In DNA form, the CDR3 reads TGTGCCAGCAGGACAGGGTCCGGGGAGCTGTTTTTT. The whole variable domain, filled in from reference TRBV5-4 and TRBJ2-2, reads ETGVTQSPTHLIKTRGQQVTLRCSSQSGHNTVSWYQQALGQGPQFIFQYYREEENGRGNFPPRFSGLQFPNYSSELNVNALELDDSALYLCASRTGSGELFFGEGSRLTVL.

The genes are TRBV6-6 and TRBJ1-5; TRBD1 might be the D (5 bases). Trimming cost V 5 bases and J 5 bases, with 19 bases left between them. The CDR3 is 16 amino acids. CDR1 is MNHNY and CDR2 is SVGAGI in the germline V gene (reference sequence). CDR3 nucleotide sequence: TGTGCCAGCAGTCTAGCGTTGAGGGGCGAGGATCAGCCCCAGCATTTT. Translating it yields CASSLALRGEDQPQHF.

The CDR3 DNA is TGTGCCAGCAGCTTAGGGCAGCGATATGGCTACACCTTC. Its translation is CASSLGQRYGYTF. The chain links TRBV11-2 to TRBJ1-2; D call uncertain. The V gene's germline CDR1 is SGHAT and CDR2 FQNNGV. Trimming shortened V by 1 base and J by 5 bases, and 8 bases separated the two germline ends. The CDR3 is made up of 13 amino acids.

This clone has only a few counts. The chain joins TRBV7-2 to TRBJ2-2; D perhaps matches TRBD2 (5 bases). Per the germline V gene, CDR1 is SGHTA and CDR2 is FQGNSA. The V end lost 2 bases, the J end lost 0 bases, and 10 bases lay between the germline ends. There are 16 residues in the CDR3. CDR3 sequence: CASSLNSGTNTGELFF. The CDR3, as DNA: TGTGCCAGCAGCTTAAATTCGGGAACGAACACCGGGGAGCTGTTTTTT. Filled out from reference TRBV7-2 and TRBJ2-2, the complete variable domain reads GAGVSQSPSNKVTEKGKDVELRCDPISGHTALYWYRQSLGQGLEFLIYFQGNSAPDKSGLPSDRFSAERTGGSVSTLTIQRTQQEDSAVYLCASSLNSGTNTGELFFGEGSRLTVL.

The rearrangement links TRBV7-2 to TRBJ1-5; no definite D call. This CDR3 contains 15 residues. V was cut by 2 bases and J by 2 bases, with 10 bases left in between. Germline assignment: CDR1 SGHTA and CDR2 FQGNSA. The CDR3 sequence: CASSLHGTGNQPQHF. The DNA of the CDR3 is TGTGCCAGCAGCTTACACGGTACGGGCAATCAGCCCCAGCATTTT.

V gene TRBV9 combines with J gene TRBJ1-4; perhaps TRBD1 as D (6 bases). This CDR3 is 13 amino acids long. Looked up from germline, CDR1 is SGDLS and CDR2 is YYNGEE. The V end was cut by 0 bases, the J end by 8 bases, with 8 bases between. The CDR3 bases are TGTGCCAGCAGCGTAGTACAGGGAGAAAAACTGTTTTTT. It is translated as CASSVVQGEKLFF.

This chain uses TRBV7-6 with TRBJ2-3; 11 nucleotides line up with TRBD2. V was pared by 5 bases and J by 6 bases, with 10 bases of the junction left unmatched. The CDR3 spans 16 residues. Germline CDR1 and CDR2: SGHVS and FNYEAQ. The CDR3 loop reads CASSPLSGGAGDTQYF. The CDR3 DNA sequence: TGTGCCAGCAGCCCCCTTAGCGGGGGGGCGGGGGATACGCAGTATTTT.

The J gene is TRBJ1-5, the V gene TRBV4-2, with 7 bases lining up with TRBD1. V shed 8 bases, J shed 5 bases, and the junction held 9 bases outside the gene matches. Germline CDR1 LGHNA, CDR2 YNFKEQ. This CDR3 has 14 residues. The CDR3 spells CASATGTDYQPQHF. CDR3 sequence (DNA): TGTGCCAGCGCTACCGGGACAGATTATCAGCCCCAGCATTTT.

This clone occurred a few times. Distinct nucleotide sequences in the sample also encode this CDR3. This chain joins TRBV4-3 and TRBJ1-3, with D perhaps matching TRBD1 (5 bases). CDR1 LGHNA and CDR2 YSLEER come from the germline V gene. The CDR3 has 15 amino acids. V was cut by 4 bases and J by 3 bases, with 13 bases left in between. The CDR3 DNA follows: TGCGCCAGCAGCCGCGCCCGGGGGAATGGAAACACCATATATTTT. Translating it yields CASSRARGNGNTIYF.

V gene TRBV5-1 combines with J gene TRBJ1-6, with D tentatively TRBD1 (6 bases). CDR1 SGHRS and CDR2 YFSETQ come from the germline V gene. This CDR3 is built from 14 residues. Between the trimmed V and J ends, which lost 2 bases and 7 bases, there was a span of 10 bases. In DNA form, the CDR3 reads TGCGCCAGCAGCTTTGGACAGTTGAATTCACCCCTCCACTTT. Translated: CASSFGQLNSPLHF. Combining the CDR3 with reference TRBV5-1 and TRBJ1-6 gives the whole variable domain KAGVTQTPRYLIKTRGQQVTLSCSPISGHRSVSWYQQTPGQGLQFLFEYFSETQRNKGNFPGRFSGRQFSNSRSEMNVSTLELGDSALYLCASSFGQLNSPLHFGNGTRLTVT.

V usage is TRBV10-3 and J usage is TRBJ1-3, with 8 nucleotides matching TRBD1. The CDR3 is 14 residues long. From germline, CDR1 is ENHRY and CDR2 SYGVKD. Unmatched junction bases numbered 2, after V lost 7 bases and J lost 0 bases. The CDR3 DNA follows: TGTGCCATCATGGGGACAGGCTCTGGAAACACCATATATTTT. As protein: CAIMGTGSGNTIYF.

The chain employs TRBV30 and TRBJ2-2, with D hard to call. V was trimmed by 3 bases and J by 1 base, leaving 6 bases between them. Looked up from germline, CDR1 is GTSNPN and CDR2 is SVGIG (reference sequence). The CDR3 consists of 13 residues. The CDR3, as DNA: TGTGCCTGGAGAGCTTTGAACACCGGGGAGCTGTTTTTT. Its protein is CAWRALNTGELFF.

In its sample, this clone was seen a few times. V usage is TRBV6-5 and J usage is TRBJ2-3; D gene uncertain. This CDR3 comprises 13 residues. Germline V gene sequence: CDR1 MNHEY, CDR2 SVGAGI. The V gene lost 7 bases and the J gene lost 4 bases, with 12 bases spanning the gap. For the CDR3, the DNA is TGTGCCAGCACTGCTCCCGGAGCAGATACGCAGTATTTT. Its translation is CASTAPGADTQYF.

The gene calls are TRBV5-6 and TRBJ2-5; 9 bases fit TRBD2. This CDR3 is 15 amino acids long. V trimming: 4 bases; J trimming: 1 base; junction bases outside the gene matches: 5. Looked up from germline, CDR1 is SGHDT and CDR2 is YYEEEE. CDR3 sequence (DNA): TGTGCCAGCAGCCAAAGCGGGGGGCTCCAAGAGACCCAGTACTTC. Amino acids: CASSQSGGLQETQYF.

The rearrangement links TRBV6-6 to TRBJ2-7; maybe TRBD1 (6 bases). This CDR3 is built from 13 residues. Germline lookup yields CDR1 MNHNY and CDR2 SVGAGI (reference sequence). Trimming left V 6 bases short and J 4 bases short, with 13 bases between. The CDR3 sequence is CASSLQGPYEQYF. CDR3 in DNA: TGTGCCAGCAGCTTACAGGGCCCGTACGAGCAGTACTTC.

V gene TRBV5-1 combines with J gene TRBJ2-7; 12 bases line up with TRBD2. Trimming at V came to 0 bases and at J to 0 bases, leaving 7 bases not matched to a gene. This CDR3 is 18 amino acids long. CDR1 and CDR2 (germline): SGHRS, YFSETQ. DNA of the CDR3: TGCGCCAGCAGCTTGGGCCTAGCGGGGGGGAGATTCTCCTACGAGCAGTACTTC. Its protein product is CASSLGLAGGRFSYEQYF.

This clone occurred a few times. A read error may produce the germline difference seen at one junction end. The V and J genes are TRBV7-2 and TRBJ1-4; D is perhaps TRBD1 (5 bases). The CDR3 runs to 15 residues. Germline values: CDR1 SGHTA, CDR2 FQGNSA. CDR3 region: CASSHHGQGDEKLFF. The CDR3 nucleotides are TGCGCCAGCAGCCATCACGGACAAGGAGATGAAAAACTGTTTTTT.

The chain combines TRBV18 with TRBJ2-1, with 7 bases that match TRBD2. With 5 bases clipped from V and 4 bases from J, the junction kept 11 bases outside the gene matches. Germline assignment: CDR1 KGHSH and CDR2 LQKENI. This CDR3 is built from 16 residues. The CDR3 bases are TGTGCCAGCTCATCTTTGAGCGGGGCCTTTTACAATGAGCAGTTCTTC. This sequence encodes CASSSLSGAFYNEQFF.

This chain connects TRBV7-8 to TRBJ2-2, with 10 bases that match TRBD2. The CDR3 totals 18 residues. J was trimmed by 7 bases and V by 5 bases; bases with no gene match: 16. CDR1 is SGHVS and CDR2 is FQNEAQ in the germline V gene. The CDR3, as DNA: TGTGCCAGCAGCGCCACCATCAACCCACTAGCGGGGAACGGGGAGCTGTTTTTT. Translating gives CASSATINPLAGNGELFF.

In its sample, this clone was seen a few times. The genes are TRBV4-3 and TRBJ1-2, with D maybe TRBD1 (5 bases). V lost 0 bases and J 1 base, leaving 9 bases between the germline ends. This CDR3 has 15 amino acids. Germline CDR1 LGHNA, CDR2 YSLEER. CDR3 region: CASSQDLDNNYGYTF. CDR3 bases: TGCGCCAGCAGCCAAGATTTGGACAATAACTATGGCTACACCTTC.

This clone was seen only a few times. CDR3 sequence: CASSLRTGASQPQHF. In nucleotides, the CDR3 is TGTGCCAGCAGTTTACGGACAGGGGCAAGTCAGCCCCAGCATTTT. The chain combines TRBV28 with TRBJ1-5, with 9 positions matching TRBD1. CDR1 is MDHEN, CDR2 SYDVKM, per germline. The V segment lost 2 bases and the J segment 6 bases; nucleotides outside the gene matches: 5. The CDR3 loop spans 15 amino acids.

CDR3 sequence (DNA): TGTGCCAGCTCACCACTGCCGTCGACAGGGGGACGGAGAGAGACCCAGTACTTC. Its translation is CASSPLPSTGGRRETQYF. The chain recombines TRBV18 with TRBJ2-5; 9 positions agree with TRBD1. The germline gives CDR1 KGHSH, CDR2 LQKENI. This CDR3 has 18 amino acids. The V gene end was trimmed by 1 base and the J gene end by 4 bases; junction bases not matched to a gene: 13.

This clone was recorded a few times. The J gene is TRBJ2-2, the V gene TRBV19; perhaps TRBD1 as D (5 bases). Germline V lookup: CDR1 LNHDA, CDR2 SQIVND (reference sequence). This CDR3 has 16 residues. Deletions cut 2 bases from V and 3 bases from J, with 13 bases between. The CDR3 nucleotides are TGTGCCAGTAGTATAAGAGAAGGGGCGTACACCGGGGAGCTGTTTTTT. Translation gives CASSIREGAYTGELFF.

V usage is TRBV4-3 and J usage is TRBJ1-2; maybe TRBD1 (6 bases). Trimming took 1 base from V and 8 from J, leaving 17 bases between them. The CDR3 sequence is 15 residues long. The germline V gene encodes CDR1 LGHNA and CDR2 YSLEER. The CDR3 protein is CASSQGDIRGRGYTF. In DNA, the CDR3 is TGCGCCAGCAGCCAAGGAGACATCAGGGGTCGGGGCTACACCTTC.

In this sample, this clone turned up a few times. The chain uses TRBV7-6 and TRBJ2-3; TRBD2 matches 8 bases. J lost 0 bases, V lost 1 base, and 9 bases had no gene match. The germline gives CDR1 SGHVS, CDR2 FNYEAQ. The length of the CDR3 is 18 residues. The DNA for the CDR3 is TGTGCCAGCAGCTTAGTGGCGGGGGGAGGCTATAGCACAGATACGCAGTATTTT. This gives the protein CASSLVAGGGYSTDTQYF.